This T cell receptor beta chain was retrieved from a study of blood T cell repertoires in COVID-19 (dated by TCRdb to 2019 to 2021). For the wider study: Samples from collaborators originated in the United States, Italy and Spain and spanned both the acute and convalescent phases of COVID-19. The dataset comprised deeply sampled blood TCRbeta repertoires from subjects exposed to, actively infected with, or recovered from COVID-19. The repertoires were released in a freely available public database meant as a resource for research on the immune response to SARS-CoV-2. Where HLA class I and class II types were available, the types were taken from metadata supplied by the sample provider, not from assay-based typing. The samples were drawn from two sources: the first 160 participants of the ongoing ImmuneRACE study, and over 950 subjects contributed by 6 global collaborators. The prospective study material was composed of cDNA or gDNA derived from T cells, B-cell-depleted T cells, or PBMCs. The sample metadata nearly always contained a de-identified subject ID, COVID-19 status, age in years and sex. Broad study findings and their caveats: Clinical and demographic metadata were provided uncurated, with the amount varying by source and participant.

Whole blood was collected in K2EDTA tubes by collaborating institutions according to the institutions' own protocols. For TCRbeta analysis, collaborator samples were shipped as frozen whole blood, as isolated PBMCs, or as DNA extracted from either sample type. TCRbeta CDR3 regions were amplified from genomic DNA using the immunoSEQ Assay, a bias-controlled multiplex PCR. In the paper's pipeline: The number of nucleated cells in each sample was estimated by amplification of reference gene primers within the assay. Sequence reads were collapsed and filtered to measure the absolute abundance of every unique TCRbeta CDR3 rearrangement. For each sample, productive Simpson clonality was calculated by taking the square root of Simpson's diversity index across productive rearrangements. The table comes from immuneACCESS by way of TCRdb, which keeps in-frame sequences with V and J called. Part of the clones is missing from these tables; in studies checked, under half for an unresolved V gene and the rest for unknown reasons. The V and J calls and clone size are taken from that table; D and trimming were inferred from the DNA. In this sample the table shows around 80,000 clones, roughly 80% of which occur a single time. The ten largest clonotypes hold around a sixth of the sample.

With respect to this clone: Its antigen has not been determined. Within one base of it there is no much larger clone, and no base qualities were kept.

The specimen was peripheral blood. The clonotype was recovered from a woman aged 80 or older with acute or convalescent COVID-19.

The CDR3 reads CASSSDGRRGTIYF. The nucleotide sequence is given as TGCGCCAGCAGCTCCGACGGCCGAAGAGGAACCATATATTTT. The chain is assembled from TRBV5-1 and TRBJ1-3; the D gene is unclear. The germline V gene supplies CDR1 SGHRS and CDR2 YFSETQ. The trim is 3 bases for V and 10 bases for J, with a gap of 17 bases between the germline ends. From the cysteine up to the phenylalanine, the CDR3 has a length of 14 residues. This entry keeps only the CDR3 DNA: 42 bases, framed from base 1.